The source of this TCR beta chain is a study of blood T cell repertoires in COVID-19. About the study: Acute and convalescent COVID-19 specimens originated in the United States, Italy and Spain.

Only in-frame clones appear in the TCRdb table, and some are missing; sequencing was by immunoSEQ multiplex PCR. The data contain roughly 220,000 clones, about 90% of them singletons. Sequenced material: PBMCs or T cells enriched from blood (not recorded which). The sequence derives from a woman in her forties or fifties with acute COVID-19.

CDR3 sequence: CASSLPTVSYGYTF. The DNA of the CDR3 is TGTGCCAGCAGTTTACCGACAGTGAGCTATGGCTACACCTTC. The V and J genes are TRBV28 and TRBJ1-2, with D tentatively TRBD1 (5 bases). The CDR3 is 14 residues long. Germline CDR1 and CDR2: MDHEN and SYDVKM. The ends were cut back, 2 bases at V and 4 bases at J, with 11 bases in the middle.